This T cell receptor (beta chain) was sequenced in a study of T cells after posttransplantation cyclophosphamide. General study findings and limits: TRB overlap between skin or GI tissue T cells and blood was limited. Later post-transplant blood repertoires were often dominated by donor CD8+ memory clones. After PTCy, TRB diversity resembled that of CNI/methotrexate controls.

This clone has a count of ten or more. Its target is unknown. The method was immunoSEQ multiplex PCR; TCRdb's version includes in-frame clones alone and lacks a portion of them. In total the sample includes around 26,000 clones, none of them seen once. The V end lost 3 bases, the J end lost 9 bases, and 18 bases lay between the germline ends. The CDR3 runs to 14 residues. Germline loops: CDR1 SGHVS, CDR2 FQNEAQ. The chain carries TRBV7-8 and TRBJ2-7, with D tentatively TRBD1 (6 bases). Source material: PBMCs. The clonotype originates from a woman in her forties or fifties in good health, CMV-negative, and a related stem cell transplant donor. The CDR3, as DNA: TGTGCCAGCAGCTTGGGGACATTTAGTCACCTGCAGTACTTC. Its translation is CASSLGTFSHLQYF. Full variable domain (remainder filled in from reference TRBV7-8 and TRBJ2-7): GAGVSQSPRYKVAKRGQDVALRCDPISGHVSLFWYQQALGQGPEFLTYFQNEAQLDKSGLPSDRFFAERPEGSVSTLKIQRTQQEDSAVYLCASSLGTFSHLQYFGPGTRLTVT.